Listed below are T cell receptor beta chains from one sample, sequenced in a study of blood T cell repertoires in COVID-19. Libraries were prepared by immunoSEQ multiplex PCR; TCRdb keeps only in-frame clonotypes and omits some of them. The data show about 140,000 clones, around three quarters seen once. Sequencing was carried out using peripheral blood. Every receptor here comes from an older man with acute or convalescent COVID-19. CDR3s include the opening cysteine and the closing phenylalanine or tryptophan. The D gene is left open where the match is weak. Clone size, where shown, is once, few, many, or a class for clones that have expanded.

D	size	J	V	CDR3	DNA
-	-	TRBJ2-6	TRBV19	CASKEFVAGANVLTF	TGTGCCAGTAAGGAGTTTGTGGCAGGGGCCAACGTCCTGACTTTC
TRBD1	-	TRBJ2-7	TRBV5-5	CASTPTGAYEQYF	TGTGCCAGCACCCCGACAGGGGCCTACGAGCAGTACTTC
TRBD1	-	TRBJ2-7	TRBV3-1/TRBV3-2	CASSPTGGPYEQYF	TGTGCCAGCAGCCCCACAGGGGGACCCTACGAGCAGTACTTC
-	-	TRBJ1-5	TRBV9	CASSPWGDSNQPQHF	TGTGCCAGCAGTCCTTGGGGAGATAGCAATCAGCCCCAGCATTTT
-	few	TRBJ2-7	TRBV12-3/TRBV12-4	CASTLGPGGEQYF	TGTGCCAGCACTCTTGGGCCAGGGGGGGAGCAGTACTTC
TRBD1	-	TRBJ1-1	TRBV3-1/TRBV3-2	CASSQETGGGWDTEAFF	TGTGCCAGCAGCCAAGAGACAGGGGGCGGATGGGACACTGAAGCTTTCTTT
TRBD1	few	TRBJ2-2	TRBV7-2	CASRITGGRGGELFF	TGTGCCAGCAGGATTACAGGGGGCAGGGGCGGGGAGCTGTTTTTT
-	few	TRBJ2-3	TRBV18	CASSPETGSDTQYF	TGTGCCAGCTCACCGGAGACAGGCTCGGATACGCAGTATTTT
-	once	TRBJ2-3	TRBV18	CASSPPATGGVGGYF	TGTGCCAGCTCACCCCCCGCAACGGGCGGGGTCGGGGGGTATTTT
TRBD1	-	TRBJ2-2	TRBV6-5	CASRGTGRDTGELFF	TGTGCCAGCAGAGGGACAGGCCGCGACACCGGGGAGCTGTTTTTT
-	-	TRBJ1-2	TRBV18	CASSRTGTYGYTF	TGTGCCAGCTCCCGAACAGGGACCTATGGCTACACCTTC
TRBD2	-	TRBJ2-3	TRBV5-1	CASSPGLAGLADTQYF	TGCGCCAGCAGCCCAGGACTAGCGGGGCTGGCAGATACGCAGTATTTT
TRBD1	once	TRBJ2-5	TRBV5-5	CASSLDDRERETQYF	TGTGCCAGCAGCTTGGACGACAGGGAAAGGGAGACCCAGTACTTC
TRBD1	-	TRBJ1-5	TRBV24-1	CATSEAGTGIQPQHF	TGTGCCACCAGTGAGGCCGGGACAGGGATCCAGCCCCAGCATTTT
TRBD1	-	TRBJ2-5	TRBV18	CASSMTGIASQYF	TGTGCCAGCTCGATGACAGGGATCGCGTCCCAGTACTTC
TRBD2	few	TRBJ2-1	TRBV12-3/TRBV12-4	CASRRGGEQFF	TGTGCCAGCAGGCGCGGGGGGGAGCAGTTCTTC
-	-	TRBJ1-2	TRBV27	CASSFDRGGTYYGYTF	TGTGCCAGCAGTTTCGACCGGGGGGGGACCTACTATGGCTACACCTTC
-	-	TRBJ1-6	TRBV10-2	CASGTGGYNSPLHF	TGCGCCAGCGGGACCGGGGGCTATAATTCACCCCTCCACTTT
-	many	TRBJ2-7	TRBV19	CASSPSRQNEQYF	TGTGCCAGTAGTCCCTCGAGACAAAACGAGCAGTACTTC
-	few	TRBJ2-1	TRBV10-2	CASSEATAYNEQFF	TGCGCCAGCAGTGAGGCGACAGCCTACAATGAGCAGTTCTTC
TRBD1	-	TRBJ2-3	TRBV5-1	CASSPSTGVVTDTQYF	TGCGCCAGCAGCCCGTCGACAGGGGTTGTCACAGATACGCAGTATTTT
-	-	TRBJ1-1	TRBV11-2	CASSGGRAASTEAFF	TGTGCCAGCAGCGGAGGCCGGGCCGCGAGCACTGAAGCTTTCTTT
TRBD1	-	TRBJ1-1	TRBV29-1	CSGSYGTGNTEAFF	TGCAGCGGGTCCTACGGGACAGGGAACACTGAAGCTTTCTTT
-	-	TRBJ2-3	TRBV9	CASSAGRVTEDTQYF	TGTGCCAGCAGCGCCGGTCGGGTCACCGAAGATACGCAGTATTTT
-	once	TRBJ1-3	TRBV6-5	CASSLTGLSGNTIYF	TGTGCCAGCAGTTTGACAGGTCTCTCTGGAAACACCATATATTTT
TRBD2	-	TRBJ2-5	TRBV24-1	CATSAGRRGGLETQYF	TGTGCCACCAGTGCCGGGCGGCGGGGGGGCTTGGAGACCCAGTACTTC
TRBD1	-	TRBJ1-1	TRBV9	CASSVGGQGLPNTEAFF	TGTGCCAGCAGCGTAGGTGGACAGGGGCTCCCGAACACTGAAGCTTTCTTT
-	-	TRBJ2-5	TRBV7-2	CASTRGSQETQYF	TGTGCCAGCACCCGGGGAAGCCAAGAGACCCAGTACTTC
-	-	TRBJ1-5	TRBV12-3/TRBV12-4	CASSLAQRWPQHF	TGTGCCAGCAGTTTAGCTCAACGGTGGCCCCAGCATTTT
-	few	TRBJ1-5	TRBV2	CASSGLNQPQHF	TGTGCCAGCAGTGGACTAAATCAGCCCCAGCATTTT
-	-	TRBJ2-3	TRBV19	CASSAVSSTDTQYF	TGTGCCAGTAGTGCGGTATCTAGCACAGATACGCAGTATTTT
TRBD2	-	TRBJ2-1	TRBV28	CASSLYHDPLSGAHNEQFF	TGTGCCAGCAGTTTATACCACGATCCCCTTAGCGGGGCCCACAATGAGCAGTTCTTC
TRBD1	-	TRBJ2-2	TRBV5-1	CASSGGQGGGTGELFF	TGCGCCAGCAGCGGGGGACAGGGCGGTGGGACCGGGGAGCTGTTTTTT
-	-	TRBJ2-2	TRBV21-1	CASSKVNGTTTGELFF	TGTGCCAGCAGCAAAGTAAACGGGACAACAACCGGGGAGCTGTTTTTT
TRBD1	few	TRBJ1-5	TRBV18	CASSPSTGVQPQHF	TGTGCCAGCTCACCTTCGACAGGGGTTCAGCCCCAGCATTTT
-	once	TRBJ2-1	TRBV28	CASRQGRLSYNEQFF	TGTGCCAGCAGACAGGGCAGGCTCTCCTACAATGAGCAGTTCTTC
TRBD1	-	TRBJ1-4	TRBV18	CASSPDRGQTNEKLFF	TGTGCCAGCTCACCCGACAGGGGGCAGACTAATGAAAAACTGTTTTTT
TRBD2	many	TRBJ2-2	TRBV5-1	CASSLGLADTGELFF	TGCGCCAGCAGCTTGGGACTAGCGGACACCGGGGAGCTGTTTTTT
-	-	TRBJ1-5	TRBV30	CAWSRDSNQPQHF	TGTGCCTGGAGTAGAGATAGCAATCAGCCCCAGCATTTT